This entry is about one TCR beta chain. The antigen remains undetermined. The J segment lost 5 bases and the V segment lost 6 bases, leaving 8 bases of the junction unmatched. CDR1 and CDR2 from the germline V gene are SGHTA and FQGNSA. CDR3 length: 14 amino acids. The data derive from a study of T cell responses to AZD1222 COVID-19 vaccine. Overall study results and limits: Unmutated regions of variants are reportedly targeted by nearly half of spike-specific TCRs. Donors in the cohort were predominantly white British and more often female, and clonal diversity was possibly underestimated. Spike regions recognized by vaccine-associated CD4 TCRs spanned the protein, led by 160-218 and 743-854.

Libraries were prepared by immunoSEQ multiplex PCR; TCRdb keeps only in-frame clonotypes and omits some of them. The sample records 92,000 or so clones, about nine tenths being singletons. The sequencing here drew on peripheral blood, taken on day 0 of AZD1222 vaccination. The chain is built from TRBV7-2 and TRBJ1-1; the match to TRBD1 covers 8 bases. The receptor's source is an adult in good health. CDR3 protein: CASRNGQGSTEAFF. For the CDR3, the DNA is TGTGCCAGCAGGAACGGACAGGGAAGTACTGAAGCTTTCTTT.